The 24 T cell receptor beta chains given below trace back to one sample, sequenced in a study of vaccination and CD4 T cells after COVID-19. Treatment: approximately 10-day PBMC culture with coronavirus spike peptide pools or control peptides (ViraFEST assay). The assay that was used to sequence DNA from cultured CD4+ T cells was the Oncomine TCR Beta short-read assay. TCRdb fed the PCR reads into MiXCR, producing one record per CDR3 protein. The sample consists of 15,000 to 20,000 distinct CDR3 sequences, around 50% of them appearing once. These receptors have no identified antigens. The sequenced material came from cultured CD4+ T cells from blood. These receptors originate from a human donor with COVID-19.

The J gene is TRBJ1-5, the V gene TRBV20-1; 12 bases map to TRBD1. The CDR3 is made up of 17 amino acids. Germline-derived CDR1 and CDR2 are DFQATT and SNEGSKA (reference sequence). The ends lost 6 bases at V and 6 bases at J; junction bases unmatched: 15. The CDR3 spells CSATPRDRGPLTQPQHF. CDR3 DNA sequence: TGCAGTGCCACCCCCCGGGACAGGGGGCCGCTTACTCAGCCCCAGCATTTT.

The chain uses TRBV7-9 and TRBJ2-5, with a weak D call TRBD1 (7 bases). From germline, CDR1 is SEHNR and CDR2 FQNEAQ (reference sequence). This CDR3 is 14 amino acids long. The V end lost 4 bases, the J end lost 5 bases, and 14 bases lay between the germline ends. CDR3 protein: CASSSGGLGETQYF. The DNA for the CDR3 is TGTGCCAGCAGCTCAGGGGGGCTAGGGGAGACCCAGTACTTC.

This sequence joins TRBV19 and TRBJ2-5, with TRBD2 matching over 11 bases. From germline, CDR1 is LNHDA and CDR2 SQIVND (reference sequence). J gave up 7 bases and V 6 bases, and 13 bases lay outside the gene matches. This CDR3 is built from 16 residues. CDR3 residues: CASSRRLAGWLGTQYF. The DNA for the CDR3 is TGTGCCAGTAGCCGAAGACTAGCGGGGTGGTTGGGGACCCAGTACTTC.

The CDR3 is CSATGQRSSYEQYF. The CDR3 region has the DNA TGCAGTGCAACTGGACAGAGAAGCTCCTACGAGCAGTACTTC. V gene TRBV20-1 combines with J gene TRBJ2-7; perhaps TRBD1 as D (6 bases). The germline gives CDR1 DFQATT, CDR2 SNEGSKA (reference sequence). This CDR3 is 14 amino acids long. V lost 6 bases and J lost 0, with 15 bases in between.

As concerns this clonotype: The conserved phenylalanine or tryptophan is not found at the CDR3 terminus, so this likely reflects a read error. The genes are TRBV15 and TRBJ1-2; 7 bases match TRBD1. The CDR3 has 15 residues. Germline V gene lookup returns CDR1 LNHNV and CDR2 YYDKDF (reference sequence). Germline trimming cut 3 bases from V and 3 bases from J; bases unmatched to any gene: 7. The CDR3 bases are TGTGCCACCAGCAGCCCCAACAGGGGAGACTATGGCTACACCCTC. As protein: CATSSPNRGDYGYTL.

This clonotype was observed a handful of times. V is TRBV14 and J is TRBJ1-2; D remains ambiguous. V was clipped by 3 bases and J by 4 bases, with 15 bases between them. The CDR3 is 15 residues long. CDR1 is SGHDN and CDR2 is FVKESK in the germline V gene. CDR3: CASSQVGSGAYGYTF. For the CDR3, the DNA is TGTGCCAGCAGCCAGGTGGGATCCGGCGCCTATGGCTACACCTTC.

This CDR3 reads CASSRGVVTGELFF. CDR3 nucleotides: TGTGCCAGCTCAAGGGGTGTTGTTACCGGGGAGCTGTTTTTT. This chain links TRBV18 with TRBJ2-2; D is possibly TRBD1 (5 bases). Per germline, CDR1 KGHSH and CDR2 LQKENI. V lost 5 bases, J lost 5 bases, and 12 bases lay in between. The CDR3 is 14 amino acids.

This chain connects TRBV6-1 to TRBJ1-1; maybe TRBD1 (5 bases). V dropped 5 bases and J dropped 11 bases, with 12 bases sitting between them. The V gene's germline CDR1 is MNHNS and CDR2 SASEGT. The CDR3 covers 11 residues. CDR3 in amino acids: CASSTTGEAFF. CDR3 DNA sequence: TGTGCCAGCAGTACTACGGGGGAGGCTTTCTTT.

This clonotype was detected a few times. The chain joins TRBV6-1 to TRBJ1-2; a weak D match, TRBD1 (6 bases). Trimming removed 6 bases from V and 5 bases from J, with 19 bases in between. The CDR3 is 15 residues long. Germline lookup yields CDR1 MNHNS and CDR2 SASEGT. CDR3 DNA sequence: TGTGCCAGCAGCCCCGAGGGGGGGCGGTGGTATGGCTACACCTTC. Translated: CASSPEGGRWYGYTF.

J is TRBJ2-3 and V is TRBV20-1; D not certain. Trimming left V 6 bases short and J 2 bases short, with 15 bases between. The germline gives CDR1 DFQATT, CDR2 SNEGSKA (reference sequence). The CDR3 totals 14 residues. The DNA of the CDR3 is TGCAGTGCCCCACGACCGGGTATCACAGATACGCAGTATTTT. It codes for CSAPRPGITDTQYF.

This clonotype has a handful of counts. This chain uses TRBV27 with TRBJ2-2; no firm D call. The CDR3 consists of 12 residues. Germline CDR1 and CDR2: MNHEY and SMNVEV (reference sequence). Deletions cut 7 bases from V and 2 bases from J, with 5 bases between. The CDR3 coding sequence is TGTGCCAGCAAACGAAACACCGGGGAGCTGTTTTTT. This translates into CASKRNTGELFF.

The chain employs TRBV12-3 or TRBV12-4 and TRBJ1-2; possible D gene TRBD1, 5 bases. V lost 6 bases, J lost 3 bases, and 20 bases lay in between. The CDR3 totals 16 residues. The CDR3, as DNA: TGTGCCAGCAGCCCCCCGAGTGGGACGGAACACTATGGCTACACCTTC. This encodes CASSPPSGTEHYGYTF.

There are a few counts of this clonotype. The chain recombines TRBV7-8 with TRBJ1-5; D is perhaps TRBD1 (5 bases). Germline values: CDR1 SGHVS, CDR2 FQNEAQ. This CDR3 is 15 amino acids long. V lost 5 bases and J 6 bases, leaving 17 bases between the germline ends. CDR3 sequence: CASSSQQGRGQPQHF. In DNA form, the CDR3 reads TGTGCCAGCAGCAGCCAGCAGGGTCGGGGTCAGCCCCAGCATTTT.

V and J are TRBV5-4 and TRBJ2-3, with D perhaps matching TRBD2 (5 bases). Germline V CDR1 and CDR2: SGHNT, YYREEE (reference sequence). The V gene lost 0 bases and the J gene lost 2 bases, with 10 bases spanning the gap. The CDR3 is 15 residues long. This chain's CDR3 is CASSLDSALTDTQYF. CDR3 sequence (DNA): TGTGCCAGCAGCTTGGATAGCGCGCTCACAGATACGCAGTATTTT.

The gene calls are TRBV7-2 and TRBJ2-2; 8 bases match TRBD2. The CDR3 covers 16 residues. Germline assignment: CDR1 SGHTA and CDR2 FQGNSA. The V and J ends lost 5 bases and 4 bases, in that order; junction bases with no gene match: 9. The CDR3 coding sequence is TGTGCCAGCAGCCGAGGAGGCGGGGGGACCACCGGGGAGCTGTTTTTT. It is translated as CASSRGGGGTTGELFF.

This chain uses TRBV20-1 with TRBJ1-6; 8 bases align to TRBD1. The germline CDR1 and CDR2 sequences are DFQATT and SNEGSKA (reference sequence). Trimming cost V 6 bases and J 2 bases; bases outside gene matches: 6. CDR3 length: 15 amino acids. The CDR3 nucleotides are TGCAGTGCAGGACAGGGTCCCGCCTATAATTCACCCCTCCACTTT. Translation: CSAGQGPAYNSPLHF.

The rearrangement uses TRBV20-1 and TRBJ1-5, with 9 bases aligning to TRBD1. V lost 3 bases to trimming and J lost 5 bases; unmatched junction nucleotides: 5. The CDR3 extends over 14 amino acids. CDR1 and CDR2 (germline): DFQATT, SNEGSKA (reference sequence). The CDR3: CSASQGQGHQPQHF. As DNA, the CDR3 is TGCAGTGCTAGCCAGGGACAGGGCCATCAGCCCCAGCATTTT.

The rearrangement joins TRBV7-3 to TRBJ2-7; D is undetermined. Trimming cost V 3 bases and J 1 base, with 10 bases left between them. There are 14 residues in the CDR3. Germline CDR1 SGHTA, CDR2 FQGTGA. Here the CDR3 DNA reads TGTGCCAGCAGCTTGCCCGACTTATCCTACGAGCAGTACTTC. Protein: CASSLPDLSYEQYF.

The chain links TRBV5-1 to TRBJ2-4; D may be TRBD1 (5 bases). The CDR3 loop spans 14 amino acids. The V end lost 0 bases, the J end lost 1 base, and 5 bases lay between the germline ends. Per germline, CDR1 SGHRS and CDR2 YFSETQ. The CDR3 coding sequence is TGCGCCAGCAGCTTGGACAGGGCCAAAAACATTCAGTACTTC. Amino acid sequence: CASSLDRAKNIQYF. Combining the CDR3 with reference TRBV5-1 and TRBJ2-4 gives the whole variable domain KAGVTQTPRYLIKTRGQQVTLSCSPISGHRSVSWYQQTPGQGLQFLFEYFSETQRNKGNFPGRFSGRQFSNSRSEMNVSTLELGDSALYLCASSLDRAKNIQYFGAGTRLSVL.

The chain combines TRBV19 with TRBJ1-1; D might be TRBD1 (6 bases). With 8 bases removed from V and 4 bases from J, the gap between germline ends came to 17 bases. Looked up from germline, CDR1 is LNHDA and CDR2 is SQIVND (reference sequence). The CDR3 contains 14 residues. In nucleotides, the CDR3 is TGTGCCAGTTCGAACAGGGATTCTAGCACTGAAGCTTTCTTT. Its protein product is CASSNRDSSTEAFF.

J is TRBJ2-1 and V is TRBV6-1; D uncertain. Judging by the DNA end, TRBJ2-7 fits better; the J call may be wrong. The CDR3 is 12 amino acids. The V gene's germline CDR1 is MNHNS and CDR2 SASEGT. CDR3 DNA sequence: TGTGCCAGCGCTTCGCCAAGGTACGAGCAGTACTTC. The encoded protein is CASASPRYEQYF.

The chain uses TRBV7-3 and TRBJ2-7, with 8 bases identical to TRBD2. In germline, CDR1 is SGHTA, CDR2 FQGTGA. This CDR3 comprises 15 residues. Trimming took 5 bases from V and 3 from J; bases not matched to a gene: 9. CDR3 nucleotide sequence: TGTGCCAGCAGCCCCGAGAACCGGGGGGGCTACGAGCAGTACTTC. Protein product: CASSPENRGGYEQYF.

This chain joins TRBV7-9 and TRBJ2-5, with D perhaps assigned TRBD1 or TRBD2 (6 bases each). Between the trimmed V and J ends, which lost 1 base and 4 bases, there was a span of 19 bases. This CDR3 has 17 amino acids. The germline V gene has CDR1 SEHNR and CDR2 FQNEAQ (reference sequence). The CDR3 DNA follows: TGTGCCAGCAGCTTAGTATCCGGGGGCACCTCACGAGAGACCCAGTACTTC. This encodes CASSLVSGGTSRETQYF. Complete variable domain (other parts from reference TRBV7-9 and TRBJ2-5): DTGVSQNPRHKITKRGQNVTFRCDPISEHNRLYWYRQTLGQGPEFLTYFQNEAQLEKSRLLSDRFSAERPKGSFSTLEIQRTEQGDSAMYLCASSLVSGGTSRETQYFGPGTRLLVL.

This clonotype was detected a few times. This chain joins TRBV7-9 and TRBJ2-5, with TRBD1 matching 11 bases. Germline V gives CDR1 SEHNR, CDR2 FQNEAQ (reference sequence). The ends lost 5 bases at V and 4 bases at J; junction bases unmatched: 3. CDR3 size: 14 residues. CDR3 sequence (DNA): TGTGCCAGCAGCAGGGACAGGGGGTCAGAGACCCAGTACTTC. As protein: CASSRDRGSETQYF.